The source of this T cell receptor beta chain is a study of technical replicates of blood from four donors. Assay used: immunoSEQ multiplex PCR; TCRdb lists only in-frame clones, some missing. Among nearly 80,000 clones listed, about 92% were seen once. The germline V gene encodes CDR1 LNHDA and CDR2 SQIVND (reference sequence). This CDR3 region has 14 residues. V lost 6 bases and J lost 2, with 13 bases in between. The clonotype originates from a human donor in good health. J is TRBJ1-2 and V is TRBV19, with D tentatively TRBD1 (6 bases). The sequenced sample was T cells isolated from PBMCs. The CDR3 DNA sequence: TGTGCCAGTAGCCCGGGACACTTAAACTATGGCTACACCTTC. Translating gives CASSPGHLNYGYTF.